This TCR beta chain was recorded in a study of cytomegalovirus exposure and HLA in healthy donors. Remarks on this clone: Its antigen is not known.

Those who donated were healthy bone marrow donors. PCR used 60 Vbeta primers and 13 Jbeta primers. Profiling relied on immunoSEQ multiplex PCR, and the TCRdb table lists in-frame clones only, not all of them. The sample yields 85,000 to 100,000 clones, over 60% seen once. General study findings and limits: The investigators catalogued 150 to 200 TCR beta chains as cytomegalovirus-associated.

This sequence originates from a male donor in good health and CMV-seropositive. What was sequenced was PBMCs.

CDR3 in amino acids: CASTLAGGGEAFF. The CDR3 DNA sequence: TGTGCCAGCACCCTAGCCGGCGGGGGTGAAGCTTTCTTT. The chain uses TRBV7-9 and TRBJ1-1; tentatively, D is TRBD1 (5 bases). The CDR3 is 13 amino acids. In germline, CDR1 is SEHNR, CDR2 FQNEAQ (reference sequence). Trimming took 7 bases from V and 7 from J, leaving 16 bases between them.